This is a list of T cell receptor beta chains from one sample in a study of PD-L1 blockade in urothelial cancer. Only in-frame clones appear in the TCRdb table, and some are missing; sequencing was by immunoSEQ multiplex PCR. The data contain 90,000 or so clones, more than 80% of them singletons. The material was PBMCs, obtained around atezolizumab (anti-PD-L1) treatment. The origin of the receptors is an elderly woman with urothelial cancer. Both conserved end residues are part of each CDR3. The D gene is left open where the match is weak.

CASIQDRVSYNEQFF TRBD1 TRBJ2-1 TRBV2
CATNPGLASGEQFF TRBD2 TRBJ2-1 TRBV19
CASSPDRLQPQHF - TRBJ1-5 TRBV27
CASSARVGMNTEAFF - TRBJ1-1 TRBV5-1
CASSLTGPGELFF - TRBJ2-2 TRBV5-4
CAWSDRTGMGIANEKLFF TRBD1 TRBJ1-4 TRBV30
CASSFMGPGNTIYF - TRBJ1-3 TRBV13
CASSAETSGRAYEQYF TRBD2 TRBJ2-7 TRBV5-1
CASSLAMSWQGSYEQYF - TRBJ2-7 TRBV11-1
CASSPQGAGNQPQHF TRBD1 TRBJ1-5 TRBV28
CASSPRQAGVLGAEAFF - TRBJ1-1 TRBV5-1
CASSPPAGLAGTTSTDTQYF TRBD2 TRBJ2-3 TRBV18
CASSIGRNSNYGYTF - TRBJ1-2 TRBV19
CASRGRLAGSYEQYF TRBD2 TRBJ2-7 TRBV6-5
CASSLSGRYEQYF - TRBJ2-7 TRBV27
CASSLTTNNYGYTF - TRBJ1-2 TRBV7-2
CASSVAGTGGIGYTF TRBD1 TRBJ1-2 TRBV6-1
CASSHAGTGQLFAPQHF TRBD1 TRBJ1-5 TRBV4-1
CATSRGTSGSRDEQFF TRBD2 TRBJ2-1 TRBV15
CASSEMPAGYQPQHF - TRBJ1-5 TRBV6-1
CASSSGQGAWEQFF TRBD1 TRBJ2-1 TRBV5-1
CASSLEHRNRANVLTF - TRBJ2-6 TRBV9
CASSLNPTGGFDTEAFF TRBD1 TRBJ1-1 TRBV7-3
CASRRGSTNEKLFF - TRBJ1-4 TRBV28
CASSPLGVVGTQYF - TRBJ2-5 TRBV25-1
CASSFQGRTEAFF - TRBJ1-1 TRBV5-4
CASSPIRGGNAEAFF - TRBJ1-1 TRBV28